This entry lists 8 T cell receptor beta chains sequenced from one sample in a study of vaccination and CD4 T cells after COVID-19. Described treatment: approximately nine-day PBMC culture with coronavirus spike peptide pools or control peptides (ViraFEST assay). The collection of CD4+ T cells from the unexposed donor took place before the COVID-19 pandemic (2011-2018). The Oncomine TCR Beta short-read assay sequenced DNA from cultured CD4+ T cells. Cultures of CD4+ T cells served as the source for extracting genomic DNA. TCRdb passed the PCR reads through MiXCR, listing each CDR3 protein once. The profile shows roughly 9,100 distinct CDR3 sequences, around two fifths of them singletons. No antigens are known for them. The specimen sequenced was CD4+ T cells from blood, cultured in vitro. The source is a human donor in good health.

The genes are TRBV2 and TRBJ1-2, with 7 bases that match TRBD1. This CDR3 has 18 residues. Looked up from germline, CDR1 is SNHLY and CDR2 is FYNNEI. With 2 bases clipped from V and 4 bases from J, the junction kept 16 bases outside the gene matches. The CDR3: CASSESPHQGGGLYGYTF. The CDR3 DNA sequence: TGTGCCAGCAGTGAATCGCCCCATCAGGGGGGGGGGCTCTATGGCTACACCTTC.

The J gene is TRBJ1-6, the V gene TRBV27, with 8 bases aligning to TRBD1. Unmatched junction bases numbered 6, after V lost 6 bases and J lost 8 bases. This CDR3 region has 14 residues. Germline V CDR1 and CDR2: MNHEY, SMNVEV (reference sequence). The DNA of the CDR3 is TGTGCCAGCAGGTGGGCAGGGGGCGATTCACCCCTCCACTTT. Its translation is CASRWAGGDSPLHF.

This clonotype was observed a handful of times. The chain uses TRBV6-2 or TRBV6-3 and TRBJ1-5; 9 bases agree with TRBD1. The CDR3 contains 16 residues. J was trimmed by 2 bases and V by 2 bases; bases with no gene match: 4. Looked up from germline, CDR1 is MNHEY and CDR2 is SVGEGT. The CDR3 DNA sequence: TGTGCCAGCAGTTACGGGACAGGGTTGCGCAATCAGCCCCAGCATTTT. Encoded protein: CASSYGTGLRNQPQHF.

This chain connects TRBV7-2 to TRBJ2-3; 11 bases line up with TRBD2. V trimming: 5 bases; J trimming: 6 bases; junction bases outside the gene matches: 10. Germline V lookup: CDR1 SGHTA, CDR2 FQGNSA. This CDR3 region has 16 residues. The CDR3 DNA reads TGTGCCAGCAGCCTGTTAGCGGGAGGGACAGGGGATACGCAGTATTTT. This encodes CASSLLAGGTGDTQYF.

This clonotype has just a few counts. The chain joins TRBV7-2 to TRBJ2-7; tentatively, D is TRBD1 (6 bases). Trimming pared 0 bases from V and 6 bases from J, leaving 9 bases between. The CDR3 extends over 13 amino acids. Germline V gene sequence: CDR1 SGHTA, CDR2 FQGNSA. The CDR3 sequence is CASSLAGRGEQYF. The CDR3 DNA is TGTGCCAGCAGCTTAGCGGGCAGGGGCGAGCAGTACTTC.

The table lists this clonotype with a few counts. V usage is TRBV20-1 and J usage is TRBJ2-7; either TRBD1 or TRBD2 may fit D (5 bases each). Trimming pared 2 bases from V and 0 bases from J, leaving 14 bases between. This CDR3 contains 15 residues. Germline V CDR1 and CDR2: DFQATT, SNEGSKA (reference sequence). In DNA form, the CDR3 reads TGCAGTGCTAGATACGTGGGGGTAGGCTCCTACGAGCAGTACTTC. Protein product: CSARYVGVGSYEQYF.

The gene calls are TRBV7-2 and TRBJ2-1, with TRBD2 matching 7 bases. V gave up 5 bases and J gave up 6 bases; unmatched junction bases: 7. This CDR3 is 14 amino acids long. Germline CDR1 and CDR2: SGHTA and FQGNSA. CDR3: CASSRRTRGNEQFF. As DNA, the CDR3 is TGTGCCAGCAGCCGCCGGACTAGAGGCAATGAGCAGTTCTTC.

This chain connects TRBV28 to TRBJ2-6; the match to TRBD1 covers 8 bases. CDR1 MDHEN and CDR2 SYDVKM come from the germline V gene. The trim removed 5 bases at V and 2 bases at J, leaving 5 bases unmatched. This CDR3 is 16 amino acids long. CDR3 DNA: TGTGCCAGCAGTACCCCACAGGGGGCTGGGGCCAACGTCCTGACTTTC. It translates to CASSTPQGAGANVLTF.